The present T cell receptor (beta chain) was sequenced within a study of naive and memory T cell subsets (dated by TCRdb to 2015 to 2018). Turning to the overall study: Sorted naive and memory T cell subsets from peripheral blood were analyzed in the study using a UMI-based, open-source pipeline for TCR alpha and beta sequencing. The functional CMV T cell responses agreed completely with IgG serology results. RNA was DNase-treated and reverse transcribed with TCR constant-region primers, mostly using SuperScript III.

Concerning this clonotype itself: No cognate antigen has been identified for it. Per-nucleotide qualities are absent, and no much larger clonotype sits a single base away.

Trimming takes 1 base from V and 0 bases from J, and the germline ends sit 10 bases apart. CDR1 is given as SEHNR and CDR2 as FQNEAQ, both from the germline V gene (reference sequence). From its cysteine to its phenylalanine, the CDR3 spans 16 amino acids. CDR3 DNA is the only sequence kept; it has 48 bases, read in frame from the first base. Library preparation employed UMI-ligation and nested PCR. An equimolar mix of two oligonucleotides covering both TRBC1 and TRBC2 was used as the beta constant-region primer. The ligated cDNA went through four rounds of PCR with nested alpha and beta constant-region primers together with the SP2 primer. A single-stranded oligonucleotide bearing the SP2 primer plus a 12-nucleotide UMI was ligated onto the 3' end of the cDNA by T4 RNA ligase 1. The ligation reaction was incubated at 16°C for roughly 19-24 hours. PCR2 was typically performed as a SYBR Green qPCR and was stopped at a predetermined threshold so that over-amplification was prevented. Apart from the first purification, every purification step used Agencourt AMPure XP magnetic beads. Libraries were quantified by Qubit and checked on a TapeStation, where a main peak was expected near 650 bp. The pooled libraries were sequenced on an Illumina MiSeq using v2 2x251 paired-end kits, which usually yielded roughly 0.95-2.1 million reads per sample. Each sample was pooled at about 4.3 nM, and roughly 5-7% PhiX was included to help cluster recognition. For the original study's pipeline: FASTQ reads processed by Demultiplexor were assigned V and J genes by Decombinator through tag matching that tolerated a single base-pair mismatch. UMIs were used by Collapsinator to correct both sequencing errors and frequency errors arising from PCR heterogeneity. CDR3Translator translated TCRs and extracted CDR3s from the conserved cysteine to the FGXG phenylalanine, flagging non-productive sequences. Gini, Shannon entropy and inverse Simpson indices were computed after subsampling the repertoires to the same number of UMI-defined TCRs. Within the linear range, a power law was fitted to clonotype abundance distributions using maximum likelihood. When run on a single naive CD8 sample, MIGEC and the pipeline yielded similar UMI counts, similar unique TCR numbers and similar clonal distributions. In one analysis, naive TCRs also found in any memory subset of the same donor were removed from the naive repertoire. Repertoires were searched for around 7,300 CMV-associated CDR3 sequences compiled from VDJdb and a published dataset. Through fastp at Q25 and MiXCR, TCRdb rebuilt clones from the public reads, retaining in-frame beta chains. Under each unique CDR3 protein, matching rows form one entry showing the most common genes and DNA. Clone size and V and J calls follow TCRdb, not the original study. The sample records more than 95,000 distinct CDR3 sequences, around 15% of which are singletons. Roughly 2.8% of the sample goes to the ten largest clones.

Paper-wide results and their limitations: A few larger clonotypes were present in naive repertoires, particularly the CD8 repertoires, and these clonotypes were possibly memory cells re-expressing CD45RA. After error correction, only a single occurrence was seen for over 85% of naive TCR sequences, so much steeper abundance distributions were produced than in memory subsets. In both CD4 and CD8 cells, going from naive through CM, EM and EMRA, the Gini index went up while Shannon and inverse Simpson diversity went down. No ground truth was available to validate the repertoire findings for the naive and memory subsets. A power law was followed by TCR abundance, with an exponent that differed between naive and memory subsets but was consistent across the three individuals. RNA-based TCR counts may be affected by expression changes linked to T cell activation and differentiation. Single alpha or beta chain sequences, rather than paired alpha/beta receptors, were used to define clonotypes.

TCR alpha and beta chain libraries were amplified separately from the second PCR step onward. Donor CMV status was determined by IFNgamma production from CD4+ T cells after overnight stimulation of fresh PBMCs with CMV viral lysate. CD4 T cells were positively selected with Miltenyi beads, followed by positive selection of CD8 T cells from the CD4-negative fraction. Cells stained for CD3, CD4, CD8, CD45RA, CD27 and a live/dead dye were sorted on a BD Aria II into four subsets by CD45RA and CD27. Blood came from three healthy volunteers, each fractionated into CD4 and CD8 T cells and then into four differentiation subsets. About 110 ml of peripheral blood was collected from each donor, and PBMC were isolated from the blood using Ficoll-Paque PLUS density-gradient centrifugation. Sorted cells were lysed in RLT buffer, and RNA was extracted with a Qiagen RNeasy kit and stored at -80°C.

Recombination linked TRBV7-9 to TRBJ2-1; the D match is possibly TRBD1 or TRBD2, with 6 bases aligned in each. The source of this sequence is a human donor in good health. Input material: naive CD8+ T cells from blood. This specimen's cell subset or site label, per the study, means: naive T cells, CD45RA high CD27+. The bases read TGTGCCAGCAGCTTAGAAGGGGGAGGCTCCTACAATGAGCAGTTCTTC. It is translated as CASSLEGGGSYNEQFF.